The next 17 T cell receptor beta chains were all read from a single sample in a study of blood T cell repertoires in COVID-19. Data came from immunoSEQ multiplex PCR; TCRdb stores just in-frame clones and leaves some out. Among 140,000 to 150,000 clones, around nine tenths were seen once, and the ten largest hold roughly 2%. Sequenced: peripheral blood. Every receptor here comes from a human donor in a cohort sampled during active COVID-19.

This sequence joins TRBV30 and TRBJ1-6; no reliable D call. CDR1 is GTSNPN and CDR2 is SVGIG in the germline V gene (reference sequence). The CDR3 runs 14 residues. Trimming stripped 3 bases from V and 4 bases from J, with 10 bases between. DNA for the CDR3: TGTGCCTGGAGCGTTAGAGAGTATAATTCACCCCTCCACTTT. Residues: CAWSVREYNSPLHF.

CDR3 region: CASSETGMNYGYTF. CDR3 nucleotide sequence: TGTGCCAGCAGTGAGACAGGGATGAACTATGGCTACACCTTC. The rearrangement uses TRBV6-6 and TRBJ1-2, with 7 bases that match TRBD1. V lost 5 bases to trimming and J lost 2 bases; unmatched junction nucleotides: 5. The germline gives CDR1 MNHNY, CDR2 SVGAGI (reference sequence). CDR3 length: 14 amino acids.

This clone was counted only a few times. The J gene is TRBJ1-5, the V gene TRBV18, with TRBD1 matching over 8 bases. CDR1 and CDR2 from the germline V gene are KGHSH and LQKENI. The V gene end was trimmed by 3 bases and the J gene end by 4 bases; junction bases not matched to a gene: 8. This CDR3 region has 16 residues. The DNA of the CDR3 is TGTGCCAGCTCACCTAGTGGGGACAGGCTAAATCAGCCCCAGCATTTT. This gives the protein CASSPSGDRLNQPQHF.

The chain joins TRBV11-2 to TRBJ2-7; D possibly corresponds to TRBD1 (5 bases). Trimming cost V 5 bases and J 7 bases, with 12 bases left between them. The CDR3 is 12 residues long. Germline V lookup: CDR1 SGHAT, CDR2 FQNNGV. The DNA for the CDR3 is TGTGCCAGCAGCCGGGTGACAGCAGAGCAGTACTTC. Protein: CASSRVTAEQYF.

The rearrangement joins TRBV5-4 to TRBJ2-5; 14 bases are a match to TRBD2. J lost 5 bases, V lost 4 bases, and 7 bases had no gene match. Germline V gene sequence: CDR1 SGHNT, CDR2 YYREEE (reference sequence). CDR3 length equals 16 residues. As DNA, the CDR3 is TGTGCCAGCAGCCTAAGACTAGCGGGGGGGCCGGAGACCCAGTACTTC. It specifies CASSLRLAGGPETQYF.

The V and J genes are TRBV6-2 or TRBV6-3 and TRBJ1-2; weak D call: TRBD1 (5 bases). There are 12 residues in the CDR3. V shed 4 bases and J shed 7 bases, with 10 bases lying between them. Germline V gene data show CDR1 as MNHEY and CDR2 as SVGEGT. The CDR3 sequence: CASSWGDPGYTF. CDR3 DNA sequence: TGTGCCAGCAGTTGGGGCGACCCTGGCTACACCTTC.

The CDR3 region has the DNA TGTGCCAGCAGTGAAAACCCTACGGGGGGCAGACACTATGGCTACACCTTC. This translates into CASSENPTGGRHYGYTF. The V gene is TRBV2, the J gene TRBJ1-2, with D maybe TRBD1 (6 bases). The CDR3 has 17 residues. Trimming cost V 2 bases and J 3 bases, with 19 bases left between them. CDR1 and CDR2 (germline): SNHLY, FYNNEI.

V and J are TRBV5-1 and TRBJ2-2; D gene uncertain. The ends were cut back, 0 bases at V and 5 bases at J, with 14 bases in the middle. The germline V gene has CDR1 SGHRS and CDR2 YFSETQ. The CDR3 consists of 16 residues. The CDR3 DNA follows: TGCGCCAGCAGCTTGGAATTGTCAGAATGGACCGGGGAGCTGTTTTTT. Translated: CASSLELSEWTGELFF.

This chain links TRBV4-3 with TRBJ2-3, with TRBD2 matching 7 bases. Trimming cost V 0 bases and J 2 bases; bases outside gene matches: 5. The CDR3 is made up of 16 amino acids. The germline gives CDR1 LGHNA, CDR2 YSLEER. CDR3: CASSQEGLADTDTQYF. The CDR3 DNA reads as TGCGCCAGCAGCCAAGAAGGGCTAGCGGACACAGATACGCAGTATTTT.

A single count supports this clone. CDR3 bases: TGCGCCAGCAGCTTGGGTTCTAGCGGGGGGCCAGTATACGAGCAGTACTTC. It encodes CASSLGSSGGPVYEQYF. V is TRBV5-1 and J is TRBJ2-7; the match to TRBD2 covers 11 bases. Germline trimming cut 0 bases from V and 4 bases from J; bases unmatched to any gene: 9. The CDR3 runs 17 residues. Germline CDR1 SGHRS, CDR2 YFSETQ. Full variable domain (rest looked up from reference TRBV5-1 and TRBJ2-7): KAGVTQTPRYLIKTRGQQVTLSCSPISGHRSVSWYQQTPGQGLQFLFEYFSETQRNKGNFPGRFSGRQFSNSRSEMNVSTLELGDSALYLCASSLGSSGGPVYEQYFGPGTRLTVT.

In nucleotides, the CDR3 is TGTGCCAGCAGGGACTTAAATACCTACGAGCAGTACTTC. It specifies CASRDLNTYEQYF. The rearrangement joins TRBV27 to TRBJ2-7, with D possibly TRBD2 on 5 matching bases. Trimming removed 6 bases from V and 2 bases from J, with 11 bases in between. CDR1 is MNHEY and CDR2 is SMNVEV in the germline V gene (reference sequence). CDR3 length: 13 amino acids.

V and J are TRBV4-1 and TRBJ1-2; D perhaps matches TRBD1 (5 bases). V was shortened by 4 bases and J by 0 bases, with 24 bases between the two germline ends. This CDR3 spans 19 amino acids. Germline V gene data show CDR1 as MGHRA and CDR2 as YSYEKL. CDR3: CASSPYTLDNLPANYGYTF. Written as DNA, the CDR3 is TGCGCCAGCAGCCCCTATACCCTGGACAATCTTCCAGCTAACTATGGCTACACCTTC.

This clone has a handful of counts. This CDR3 is CASSLTTGLTEAFF. DNA for the CDR3: TGTGCCAGCAGCTTAACCACAGGGTTAACTGAAGCTTTCTTT. The chain is built from TRBV7-9 and TRBJ1-1, with TRBD1 as a possible D gene (6 bases). Germline CDR1 and CDR2: SEHNR and FQNEAQ (reference sequence). Trimming cost V 2 bases and J 5 bases, with 12 bases left between them. This CDR3 is built from 14 residues. Full variable domain (outside the CDR3, taken from reference TRBV7-9 and TRBJ1-1): DTGVSQNPRHKITKRGQNVTFRCDPISEHNRLYWYRQTLGQGPEFLTYFQNEAQLEKSRLLSDRFSAERPKGSFSTLEIQRTEQGDSAMYLCASSLTTGLTEAFFGQGTRLTVV.

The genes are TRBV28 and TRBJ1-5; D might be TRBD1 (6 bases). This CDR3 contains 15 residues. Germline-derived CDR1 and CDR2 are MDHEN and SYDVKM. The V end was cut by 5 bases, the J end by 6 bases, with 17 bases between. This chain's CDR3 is CASSLIEGGGQPQHF. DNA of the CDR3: TGTGCCAGCAGTCTCATCGAGGGAGGGGGTCAGCCCCAGCATTTT.

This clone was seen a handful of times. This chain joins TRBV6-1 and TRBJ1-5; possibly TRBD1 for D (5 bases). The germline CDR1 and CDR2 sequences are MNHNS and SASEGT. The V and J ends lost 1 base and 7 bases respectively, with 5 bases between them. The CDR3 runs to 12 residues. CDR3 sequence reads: CASSEGGQPQHF. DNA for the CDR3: TGTGCCAGCAGTGAAGGGGGCCAGCCCCAGCATTTT.

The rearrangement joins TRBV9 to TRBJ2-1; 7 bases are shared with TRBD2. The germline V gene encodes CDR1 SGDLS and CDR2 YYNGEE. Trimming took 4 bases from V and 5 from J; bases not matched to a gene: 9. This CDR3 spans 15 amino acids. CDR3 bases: TGTGCCAGCAGCCCTAGCGGTGGGTTGAACAATGAGCAGTTCTTC. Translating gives CASSPSGGLNNEQFF.

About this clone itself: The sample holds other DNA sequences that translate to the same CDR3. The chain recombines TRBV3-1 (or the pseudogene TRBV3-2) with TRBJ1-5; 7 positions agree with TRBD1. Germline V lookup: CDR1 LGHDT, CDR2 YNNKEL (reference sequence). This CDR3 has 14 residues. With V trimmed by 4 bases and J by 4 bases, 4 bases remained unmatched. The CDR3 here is CASSRQGKNQPQHF. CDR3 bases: TGTGCCAGCAGCCGACAGGGAAAGAATCAGCCCCAGCATTTT.